This TCR beta chain derives from a study of cytomegalovirus exposure and HLA in healthy donors (dated by TCRdb to the late 2010s). For context, the study as a whole: According to an earlier analysis of 450 to 650 of the donors, 200 million or so T cells yielded some 120 million unique TCR beta sequences and about 300 Gb of sequence data. Among the approximately 400 genotyped donors, approximately 77% belonged to the genetic ancestry cluster associated with self-reported Caucasian donors. Among a few hundred genotyped donors of the cohort, an average of around 240,000 unique TCR beta nucleotide sequences were sequenced per donor, around 18% of them non-productive. HLA typing covered class I and class II loci at four-digit resolution. Roughly 5 DR-DQ haplotypes were handled as single units for association and clustering, since linkage in the cohort was strong. A later genetic analysis used genome-wide SNP genotypes for about three fifths of the 666 donors, treating that subset as a discovery cohort. High-throughput TCR immunosequencing, statistical association of individual TCRs with disease status, and machine learning were combined to predict cytomegalovirus infection status. The number of donors typed differed by locus, with roughly 629-640 for A, B, C, DRB1 and DQB1, around 520 for DQA1, over 600 for DPA1, and around 460 for DPB1. About 320 gigabases of sequencing data and approximately 85 million unique TCR sequences were included in an early release covering around 600 HLA-typed donors. The aim of the study was to test whether cataloging public T cell receptors could identify signatures of past pathogen exposure. In an earlier analysis of about 590 of the donors, high-throughput TCR beta sequencing was used to judge whether each TCR beta V gene segment behaved as functional or pseudogenic. In a later analysis, previously published TCR beta repertoires from some 640 donors were re-analyzed and high-resolution HLA genotyping was added so that TCR occurrence patterns could be studied. In addition to the first cohort of roughly 670 subjects, a separate validation cohort of 120 different subjects was used. The study profiled the T cell repertoires of hundreds of subjects by immunosequencing and related them to cytomegalovirus serostatus. Every repertoire in the discovery cohort had been generated on one and the same sequencing platform. Rather than using new phenotypic data, the later analysis identified candidate immune exposures from TCR beta sequences and from how often those sequences occurred across donors. Alongside the repertoire data, information on donor age, sex, ethnicity and CMV serostatus was compiled. The full study reports these points: Roughly 15 rarely observed V segments, including chromosome 9 orphons, were excluded from the earlier analysis of several hundred of the donors because counts were too low. According to the authors, the approach could potentially be generalized to other disease states and immunological phenotypes. Immune exposure information for the cohort was limited to CMV serostatus. A cluster of highly shared sequence variants was judged likely to represent a technical artifact of the sequencing pipeline. According to a later genetic analysis, donors in an Asian-associated ancestry cluster had fewer N-insertions in productive TCRs than the approximately 690-donor mean. Linkage disequilibrium might explain the correlated functional status among segregating V segments, but an unknown experimental factor could not be excluded. Because HLA typing was missing for some donors at each locus, association tests included only the typed subset. In a later analysis, the rate of TCR association differed among HLA loci, with DRB1 alleles having the most associated TCRs and HLA-C alleles having the fewest. The presence/absence analyses assumed that sequencing depth was roughly uniform across donors, and that assumption may not be true. A later analysis found that HLA-associated TCR beta chains were more clonally expanded and had lower generation probabilities than equally common non-associated chains. In a later analysis, about 17,000 TCR beta sequences were associated with specific HLA alleles at a false discovery rate of 0.05. Strong co-occurrence of HLA alleles, especially DR and DQ, made assigning TCR associations to individual alleles difficult. The 87-base-pair reads could not distinguish some IMGT-functional V segments, including TRBV6-2 and TRBV6-3, so those segments were excluded. A total of 164 TCR beta chains were listed by the study as associated with cytomegalovirus. According to a later analysis, parvovirus B19, influenza, CMV and Epstein-Barr virus appeared linked to several top co-occurrence clusters. The cohort was sequenced for TCR beta chains only, and without alpha or paired-chain data the features that could be detected were limited. According to a later analysis, most CMV-associated TCR beta chains appeared to be HLA-restricted, and the HLA associations seemed to be driven largely by CMV exposure. Most TCR sequences were observed very rarely across donors, whereas some public TCRs were present in many individuals. Broadly in line with IMGT annotations, most TCR beta V segments showed up in productive rearrangements about 87% or about 30% of the time in an earlier analysis of a few hundred of the donors. A few of the identified cytomegalovirus-associated TCR beta chains were confirmed in vitro to be specific for cytomegalovirus antigens. The classifier was reported to diagnose cytomegalovirus status with high specificity and sensitivity in both the original and validation cohorts. A further reported finding was that TCR beta sequences accurately predicted the HLA-A and HLA-B alleles for most subjects in the first cohort. V-gene and J-gene trimming of TCR beta chains was associated with a missense DCLRE1C variant in a later genetic analysis, and the association was replicated in an independent cohort.

The cohort was made up of approximately 700 healthy bone marrow donors. Cohort members were all nominally healthy when sampled, although unrecorded immune exposures were likely present. Of the 700 or so cohort members, 250 to 300 had a positive CMV serostatus and just over 350 had a negative one, while no CMV serostatus was recorded for the donor. A peripheral blood sample was provided by each donor, and peripheral blood mononuclear cells were used for TCR beta sequencing. The Qiagen DNeasy Blood Extraction Kit was used to extract genomic DNA from the blood cell samples. The protocol used for the library was the immunoSEQ multiplex PCR assay. For the multiplex PCR, a mixture combining 60 forward primers for TCR Vbeta segments and 13 reverse primers for TCR Jbeta segments was used. The CDR3 region of rearranged TCR beta genes was amplified from genomic DNA by a multiplex PCR assay. The Illumina HiSeq System was used to sequence the amplified TCR beta libraries as 87-base-pair reads. In the authors' own workflow: A later analysis counted about 80 million unique TCR beta chains across the 550 to 750 repertoires, and some 11 million of these chains were shared by at least two donors. Raw reads were error-corrected and collapsed into unique sequences by a nearest-neighbor algorithm in which closely related sequences were merged to remove PCR and sequencing errors. To assign V, D and J gene segments, CDR3 sequences were aligned to IMGT reference sequences. For a sequence to be retained, a match of at least six nucleotides was required to both a V gene segment and a J gene segment. A rearrangement was called productive if the CDR3 had no stop codons and remained in frame with V and J, and every other rearrangement was called non-productive. Following IMGT convention, CDR3 was defined as the stretch from the second conserved V-encoded cysteine to the conserved J-encoded phenylalanine. In an earlier analysis of more than 550 of the donors, sequences lacking an unambiguous match to a single V gene segment were excluded. An earlier analysis of 587 of the donors classified V segments as functional when productive rearrangements were above 56.7% and as segregating when the standard deviation between donors was above 5%. A statistical classification framework was built to diagnose cytomegalovirus status from the catalog of TCR beta chain sequences. In a later analysis, V and J genes were assigned by comparing TCR nucleotide sequences against IMGT/GENE-DB human TR gene sequences. Using the TCRdist pipeline, a later analysis assigned CDR3 sequences along with most-parsimonious VDJ recombination scenarios. In a later analysis, each TCR beta chain was defined by its CDR3 amino acid sequence together with its V-gene family, and reads lacking a unique V-gene family were excluded. A later analysis removed 592 highly shared, low-generation-probability nucleotide sequences to deal with suspected cross-contamination and a sequencing artifact. In a later analysis, a clonal expansion index for each public chain was calculated from normalized within-repertoire ranks of inferred template counts. A later analysis computed generation probabilities with a VDJ recombination model fitted to out-of-frame rearrangements, and checked the results against IGoR. In a later analysis, hypergeometric tests were used to score TCR-TCR, TCR-HLA and TCR-CMV co-occurrence, with a repertoire-size bias correction applied to TCR pairs. In a later analysis, false discovery rates were estimated by permuting HLA or CMV assignments 20 times. In a later analysis, co-occurring TCRs were grouped using DBSCAN, with TCRdist sequence similarity added in when clustering inside HLA-allele-positive subsets. Repertoires with fewer than 30,000 or more than 120,000 public chains, plus five repertoires with anomalous nucleotide sharing, were excluded from co-occurrence clustering. TCRdb limited this immuneACCESS table to in-frame rearrangements with V and J called. A share of clones is missing; checked studies link under half to unresolved V genes, and the rest is unexplained. V and J calls and clone size come straight from that table; D and trimming were deduced from the DNA. The sample data list around 150,000 clones, and around 85% of these were observed just once. Roughly 2% of the sample is taken by the ten largest.

CDR1 and CDR2 (WNHNN, SYGVQD) derive from the germline V gene (reference sequence). V gives up 4 bases and J gives up 6 bases, and the segment between their germline ends measures 9 bases. The CDR3 sequence holds 13 residues, the cysteine and phenylalanine included. The entry retains the CDR3 DNA only, 39 bases that are in frame from base 1. Comments on this clone: It has no known antigen specificity. No clone much larger than this one lies a single base away; base qualities are absent.

This receptor was taken from a human donor in good health. In this chain, TRBV10-1 is recombined with TRBJ1-4, with a tentative D gene TRBD1 over 6 matching bases. The source material was PBMCs. The CDR3 region: CASSGQEYEKLFF. The DNA sequence reads TGCGCCAGCAGTGGACAGGAGTATGAAAAACTGTTTTTT.